Here is one TCR beta chain with its context. Semi-nested PCR with Nested Universal Primer A followed constant-region reverse priming of full-length variable regions. TCRdb processed the 5' RACE reads anew with MiXCR; each CDR3 protein has one entry. The data show several thousand distinct CDR3 sequences, with about 45% seen just once and about 2.9% held by the top ten. Tregs were sorted as CD4+CD25+CD127-/low cells. V lost 0 bases to trimming and J lost 3 bases, with 18 bases between them. CDR1 is SGHRS, CDR2 YFSETQ, per germline. The CDR3 is 18 amino acids. The source material was Tregs sorted from a lymph node. The clonotype originates from a female donor with breast cancer. The V and J genes are TRBV5-1 and TRBJ2-2, with D possibly being TRBD1 (5 bases). Here the CDR3 reads CASSLEGRSFWDTGELFF. In DNA form, the CDR3 reads TGCGCCAGCAGCTTGGAGGGGCGCTCGTTCTGGGACACCGGGGAGCTGTTTTTT.